The 8 T cell receptor beta chains below come from one sample, sequenced in a study of blood T cells in healthy people across ages (dated by TCRdb to about 2015). Receptor amplification or capture employed 5' RACE. The reads were generated on an Illumina HiSeq 2500. A second roughly 6 to 11 cycle PCR used a sample-barcoded 5' primer and a J-beta primer mix. Through fastp at Q25 and MiXCR, TCRdb rebuilt clones from the public reads, retaining in-frame beta chains. Every CDR3 protein is listed once, alongside the most common genes and DNA of its rows. The sample includes about 640,000 distinct CDR3 sequences, with approximately 30% observed a single time. The biggest ten clones account for approximately 15% of the sample. The sequenced material came from blood. The receptors derive from a woman of 80 years or more in good health.

In this sample, this clonotype turned up a few times. V usage is TRBV20-1 and J usage is TRBJ1-2; D remains ambiguous. The length of the CDR3 is 14 residues. The germline gives CDR1 DFQATT, CDR2 SNEGSKA (reference sequence). V lost 5 bases to trimming and J lost 1 base, with 14 bases between them. In DNA, the CDR3 is TGCAGTGCTGCGGAGGGTCGAGTTAACTATGGCTACACCTTC. Residues: CSAAEGRVNYGYTF.

This clonotype was seen more than once but under ten times. One end of the junction varies from germline; a read error may be responsible. The chain has TRBV12-3 or TRBV12-4 and TRBJ1-5; D is possibly TRBD1 (5 bases). The CDR3 length is 15 residues. Written as DNA, the CDR3 is TGTGCCGGCAGTACGCGGGACGTCAGCAATCAGCCCCAGCATTTT. It codes for CAGSTRDVSNQPQHF.

In its sample, this clonotype was seen many times. This chain uses TRBV6-5 with TRBJ2-5; 7 bases fit TRBD1. Germline loops: CDR1 MNHEY, CDR2 SVGAGI. Trimming cost V 0 bases and J 6 bases; bases outside gene matches: 7. CDR3 length: 15 amino acids. CDR3 amino acids: CASSYSQDREQTQYF. In nucleotides, the CDR3 is TGTGCCAGCAGTTACTCACAAGACAGGGAGCAGACCCAGTACTTC.

Concerning this clonotype itself: One end of the junction does not line up with germline, which may come from a read error. This chain connects TRBV2 to TRBJ1-6, with D maybe TRBD1 (6 bases). CDR1 SNHLY and CDR2 FYNNEI come from the germline V gene. This CDR3 spans 14 amino acids. The CDR3 sequence: CASSELGGRSPPHF. CDR3 DNA: TGTGCCAGCAGTGAGCTGGGGGGCAGGTCACCCCCCCACTTT.

In this sample, this clonotype turned up many times. Germline is not matched at one junction end, which may reflect a read error. The chain carries TRBV6-2 or TRBV6-3 and TRBJ2-7; TRBD1 matches at 11 bases. Germline V gene data show CDR1 as MNHEY and CDR2 as SVGEGT. This CDR3 spans 16 amino acids. As DNA, the CDR3 is TGTGCCAGCAGTAACTCCGGGACAGGGGGGACCTACGAGCAGTACTTC. Residues: CASSNSGTGGTYEQYF.

As to this clonotype: A much larger clone sits a single nucleotide away, making a read error possible. This chain links TRBV7-9 with TRBJ1-2, with D maybe TRBD1 (5 bases). Per the germline V gene, CDR1 is SEHNR and CDR2 is FQNEAQ (reference sequence). The CDR3 contains 13 residues. The CDR3 DNA reads as TGTGTCAGCAGACTAGGTCGGGGCGGCGGCTACACCTTC. Translation: CVSRLGRGGGYTF. Supplemented by reference TRBV7-9 and TRBJ1-2, the full variable domain reads DTGVSQNPRHKITKRGQNVTFRCDPISEHNRLYWYRQTLGQGPEFLTYFQNEAQLEKSRLLSDRFSAERPKGSFSTLEIQRTEQGDSAMYLCVSRLGRGGGYTFGSGTRLTVV.

The chain couples TRBV20-1 to TRBJ2-2, with 9 bases fitting TRBD2. The CDR3 has 18 residues. Trimming took 0 bases from V and 4 from J; bases not matched to a gene: 12. The germline V gene encodes CDR1 DFQATT and CDR2 SNEGSKA (reference sequence). The CDR3 loop reads CSARDPPGLARSTGELFF. CDR3 DNA sequence: TGCAGTGCTAGAGATCCTCCGGGACTAGCACGGTCCACCGGGGAGCTGTTTTTT.

This clonotype was picked up many times. J is TRBJ2-3 and V is TRBV10-3; D may be TRBD2 (6 bases). In germline, CDR1 is ENHRY, CDR2 SYGVKD. The CDR3 is 13 residues long. The V gene lost 10 bases and the J gene lost 2 bases, with 13 bases spanning the gap. CDR3 bases: TGTGCCAGCAGGACTACCCACACAGATACGCAGTATTTT. It specifies CASRTTHTDTQYF.